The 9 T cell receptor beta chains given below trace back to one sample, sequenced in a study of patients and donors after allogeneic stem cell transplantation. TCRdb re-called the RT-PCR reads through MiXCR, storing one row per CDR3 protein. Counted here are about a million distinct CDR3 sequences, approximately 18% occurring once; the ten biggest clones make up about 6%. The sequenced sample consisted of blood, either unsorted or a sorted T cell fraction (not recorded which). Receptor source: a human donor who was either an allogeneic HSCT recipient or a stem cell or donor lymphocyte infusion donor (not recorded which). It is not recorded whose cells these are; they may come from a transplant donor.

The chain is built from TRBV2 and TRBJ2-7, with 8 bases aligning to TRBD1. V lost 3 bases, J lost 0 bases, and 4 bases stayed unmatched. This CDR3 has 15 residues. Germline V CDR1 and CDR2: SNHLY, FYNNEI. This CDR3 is CASSEDRARSYEQYF. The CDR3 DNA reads TGTGCCAGCAGTGAGGACAGGGCCCGCTCCTACGAGCAGTACTTC.

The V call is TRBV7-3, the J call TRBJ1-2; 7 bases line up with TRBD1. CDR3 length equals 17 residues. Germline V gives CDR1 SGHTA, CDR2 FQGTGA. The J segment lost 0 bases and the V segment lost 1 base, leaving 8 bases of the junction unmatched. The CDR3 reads CASSLKATGVTNYGYTF. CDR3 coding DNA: TGTGCCAGCAGCTTAAAGGCCACAGGGGTCACTAACTATGGCTACACCTTC.

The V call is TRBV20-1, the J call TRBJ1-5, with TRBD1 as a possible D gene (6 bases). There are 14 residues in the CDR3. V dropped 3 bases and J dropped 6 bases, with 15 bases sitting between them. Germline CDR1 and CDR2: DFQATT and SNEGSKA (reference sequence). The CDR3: CSASGGRGTQPQHF. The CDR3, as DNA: TGCAGTGCTAGTGGGGGGCGGGGTACTCAGCCCCAGCATTTT.

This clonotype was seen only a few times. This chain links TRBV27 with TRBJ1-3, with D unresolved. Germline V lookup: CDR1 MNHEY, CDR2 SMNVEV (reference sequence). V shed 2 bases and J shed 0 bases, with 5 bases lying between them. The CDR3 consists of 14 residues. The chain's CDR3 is CASSLAYSGNTIYF. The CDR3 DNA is TGTGCCAGCAGTTTAGCGTACTCTGGAAACACCATATATTTT.

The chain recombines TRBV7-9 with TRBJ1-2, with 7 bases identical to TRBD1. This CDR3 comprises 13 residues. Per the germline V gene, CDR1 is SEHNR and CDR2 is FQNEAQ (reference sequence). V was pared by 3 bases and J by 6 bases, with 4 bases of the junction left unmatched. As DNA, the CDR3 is TGTGCCAGCAGCTTTACAGGGGACCATGGCTACACCTTC. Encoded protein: CASSFTGDHGYTF.

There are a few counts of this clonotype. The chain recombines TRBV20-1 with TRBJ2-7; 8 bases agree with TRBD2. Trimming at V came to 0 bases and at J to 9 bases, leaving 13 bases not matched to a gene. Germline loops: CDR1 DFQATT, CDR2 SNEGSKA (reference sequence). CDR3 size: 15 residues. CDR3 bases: TGCAGTGCTAGAGATAGGAGCGGGGGCCTTCATGGGCAGTACTTC. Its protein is CSARDRSGGLHGQYF.

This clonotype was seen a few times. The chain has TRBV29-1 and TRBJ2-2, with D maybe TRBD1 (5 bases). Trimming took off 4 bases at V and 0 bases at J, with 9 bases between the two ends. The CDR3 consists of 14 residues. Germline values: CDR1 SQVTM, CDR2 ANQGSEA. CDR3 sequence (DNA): TGCAGCGTTGTGGTCAGGGCGAACACCGGGGAGCTGTTTTTT. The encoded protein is CSVVVRANTGELFF.

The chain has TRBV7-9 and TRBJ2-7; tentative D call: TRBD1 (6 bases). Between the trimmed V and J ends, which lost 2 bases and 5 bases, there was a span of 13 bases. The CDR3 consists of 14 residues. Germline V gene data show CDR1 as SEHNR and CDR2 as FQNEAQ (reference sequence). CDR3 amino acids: CASSLKTGIHEQYF. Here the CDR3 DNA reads TGTGCCAGCAGCTTAAAAACAGGGATCCACGAGCAGTACTTC.

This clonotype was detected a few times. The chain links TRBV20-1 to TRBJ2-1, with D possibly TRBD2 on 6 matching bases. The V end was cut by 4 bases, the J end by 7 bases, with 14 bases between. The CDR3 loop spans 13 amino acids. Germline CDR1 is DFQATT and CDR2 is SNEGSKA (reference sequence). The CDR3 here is CSATPGVRNEQFF. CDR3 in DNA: TGCAGTGCTACCCCGGGGGTGAGGAATGAGCAGTTCTTC.